This TCR beta chain was observed in a study of blood T cell repertoires in COVID-19 (dated by TCRdb to about 2020). In the study overall: Samples covering the acute and convalescent phases of COVID-19 were provided by collaborators in the United States, Italy and Spain. Nearly every sample came with metadata listing a de-identified subject ID, COVID-19 status, age in years and sex. The repertoires were released in a freely available public database intended as a resource for research on the immune response to SARS-CoV-2. The material from the prospective study consisted of cDNA or gDNA derived from T cells, B-cell-depleted T cells, or PBMCs. Subjects who had been exposed to COVID-19, were actively infected with it, or had recovered from it provided the deeply sampled blood TCRbeta repertoires that made up the dataset. Where available, HLA class I and class II types were obtained from metadata supplied by the sample provider rather than from assay-based typing. The samples were drawn from two sources: the first 160 participants of the ongoing ImmuneRACE study, and about 1,300 subjects contributed by 6 global collaborators.

Overall study outcomes, separate from this receptor: The amount of clinical and demographic metadata varied by source and participant and was provided uncurated.

Participants in the prospective study were aged roughly 18 to 100 years, lived in 20 to 30 United States geographic areas, and enrolled through a virtual design. In the prospective study, participants were assigned to cohorts based on the clinical history participants reported in a screening survey and a study questionnaire. ImmuneRACE Cohort 3 recovered participants were defined by two consecutive negative NP/OP PCR tests, healthcare professional clearance, or symptom resolution. Mobile phlebotomists in the prospective study collected whole blood, serum and a nasopharyngeal or oropharyngeal swab from every participant. Participants in the prospective study had the option to provide additional blood draws and questionnaires over a 2-month period. Before DNA extraction, prospective study blood samples were shipped either frozen or at room temperature. The CDR3 numbers 16 residues from cysteine through phenylalanine. The read is trimmed to its CDR3 DNA, 48 bases read in frame from base 1. Trimming removed 3 bases from V and 3 bases from J, leaving 15 bases between the germline ends. The germline V gene supplies CDR1 SGHVS and CDR2 FQNEAQ.

The immunoSEQ Assay, a bias-controlled multiplex PCR, was used to amplify TCRbeta CDR3 regions from genomic DNA. In the original analysis: Within the assay, amplification of reference gene primers was used to estimate how many nucleated cells each sample contained. To quantify the absolute abundance of each unique TCRbeta CDR3 rearrangement, sequence reads were collapsed and filtered. For each sample, productive Simpson clonality was calculated by taking the square root of Simpson's diversity index across productive rearrangements. TCRdb carries this immuneACCESS record with in-frame sequences only. Its versions omit some clonotypes, under half of them owing to an unresolved V gene in the studies checked, with the rest unexplained. For V, J and clone size, that table is used; D and trimming come from the DNA. The sample profile shows 200,000 or so clones; around nine tenths of them were found once. The biggest ten clones account for about a tenth of the sample.

Comment on this clone: Its antigen is still unknown. Base qualities are missing; no much larger clone stands one base away. Other nucleotide sequences in the sample specify the same CDR3.

Sequencing input: PBMCs or T cells enriched from blood (not recorded which). This clonotype was obtained from a man aged 30 to 45 who had recovered from COVID-19. Recombination linked TRBV7-8 to TRBJ2-1; TRBD2 could be the D gene, as 5 bases match. The nucleotide sequence is given as TGTGCCAGCAGCTTCCTCCGAGGGATTCTCTACAATGAGCAGTTCTTC. It encodes CASSFLRGILYNEQFF. Here the CDR3 is joined to the reference TRBV7-8 and TRBJ2-1 genes, and the full variable domain is: GAGVSQSPRYKVAKRGQDVALRCDPISGHVSLFWYQQALGQGPEFLTYFQNEAQLDKSGLPSDRFFAERPEGSVSTLKIQRTQQEDSAVYLCASSFLRGILYNEQFFGPGTRLTVL.